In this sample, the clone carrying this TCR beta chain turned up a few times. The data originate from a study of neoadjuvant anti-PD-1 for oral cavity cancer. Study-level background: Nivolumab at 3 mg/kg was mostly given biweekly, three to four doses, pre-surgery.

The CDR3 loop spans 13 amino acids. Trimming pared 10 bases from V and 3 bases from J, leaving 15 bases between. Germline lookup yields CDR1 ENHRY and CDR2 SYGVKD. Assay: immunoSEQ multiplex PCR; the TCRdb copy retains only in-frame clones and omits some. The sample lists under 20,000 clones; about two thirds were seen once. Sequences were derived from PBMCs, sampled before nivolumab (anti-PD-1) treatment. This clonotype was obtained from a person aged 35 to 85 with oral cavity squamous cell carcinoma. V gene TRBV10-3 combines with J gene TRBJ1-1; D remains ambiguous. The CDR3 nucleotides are TGTGCCACCTGGGGAACGGGAGACACTGAAGCTTTCTTT. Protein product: CATWGTGDTEAFF.